This TCR beta chain was profiled in a study of molecular identifiers for immune sequencing clone quantification. Ten or more counts support this clonotype. TCRdb recomputed calls from the PCR reads with MiXCR, one row per CDR3 protein. The sample consists of over 50,000 distinct CDR3 sequences, 36% of them appearing once. V shed 5 bases, J shed 4 bases, and the junction held 11 bases outside the gene matches. The CDR3 runs to 16 residues. Germline CDR1 is MDHEN and CDR2 is SYDVKM. The chain joins TRBV28 to TRBJ2-3, with TRBD2 matching 8 bases. The sequenced material came from naive CD8+ T cells from blood, with Jurkat cell RNA spiked in. The subset was: FACS-sorted CD8+CD4-CCR7+CD45RA+ naive T cells. This TCR was sampled from a human donor in good health. Some libraries in this study had Jurkat cell RNA spiked in. This CDR3 is CASSPDGAGEADTQYF. The CDR3 DNA reads as TGTGCCAGCAGTCCCGACGGAGCGGGAGAAGCAGATACGCAGTATTTT. The full variable domain, its missing parts supplied by reference TRBV28 and TRBJ2-3, is DVKVTQSSRYLVKRTGEKVFLECVQDMDHENMFWYRQDPGLGLRLIYFSYDVKMKEKGDIPEGYSVSREKKERFSLILESASTNQTSMYLCASSPDGAGEADTQYFGPGTRLTVL.